These 25 T cell receptor beta chains were all obtained from the same sample, sequenced in a study of radiotherapy plus CTLA-4 blockade in lung cancer. Only in-frame clones appear in the TCRdb table, and some are missing; sequencing was by immunoSEQ multiplex PCR. The table shows more than 95,000 clones, with 65% to 80% occurring only once. Specimen: peripheral blood, collected from a patient treated with radiotherapy plus ipilimumab. These receptors were collected from a human donor with non-small cell lung cancer who had a partial response to radiotherapy plus ipilimumab. Some clones in this sample may be carry-over from other donors' samples.

As concerns this clone: This CDR3 is missing its conserved last phenylalanine or tryptophan, likely due to a read error. The V gene is TRBV19, the J gene TRBJ1-1; 7 bases match TRBD1. Germline assignment: CDR1 LNHDA and CDR2 SQIVND (reference sequence). V was clipped by 6 bases and J by 1 base; unmatched bases: 2. The CDR3 sequence is 13 residues long. Written as DNA, the CDR3 is TGTGCCAGTAGGACAGGGTGGAACACTGAAGCTTTCTCT. Amino acid sequence: CASRTGWNTEAFS.

This sequence joins TRBV11-2 and TRBJ1-6; TRBD1 matches at 10 bases. The CDR3 consists of 17 residues. Germline assignment: CDR1 SGHAT and CDR2 FQNNGV. V gave up 5 bases and J gave up 7 bases; unmatched junction bases: 11. Here the CDR3 reads CASSPTTPGQGNSPLHF. CDR3 nucleotide sequence: TGTGCCAGCAGCCCGACAACCCCGGGACAGGGGAATTCACCCCTCCACTTT.

This sequence joins TRBV7-8 and TRBJ2-7; 11 bases are a match to TRBD2. V dropped 4 bases and J dropped 1; count of bases not matched to a gene: 9. Germline V gene lookup returns CDR1 SGHVS and CDR2 FQNEAQ. The CDR3 contains 17 residues. The CDR3 region has the DNA TGTGCCAGCAGCTCTATGACTAGCGGGACATTTTCCTACGAGCAGTACTTC. It codes for CASSSMTSGTFSYEQYF.

The table lists this clone with a few counts. V usage is TRBV28 and J usage is TRBJ2-1, with TRBD2 identical over 8 bases. Germline CDR1 MDHEN, CDR2 SYDVKM. Trimming at V came to 4 bases and at J to 15 bases, leaving 17 bases not matched to a gene. The CDR3 runs 15 residues. CDR3 protein: CASSSGTRGGRSGFF. As DNA, the CDR3 is TGTGCCAGCAGTTCCGGGACCCGGGGGGGAAGGTCAGGGTTCTTC. The full variable domain, with the rest looked up from reference TRBV28 and TRBJ2-1, is DVKVTQSSRYLVKRTGEKVFLECVQDMDHENMFWYRQDPGLGLRLIYFSYDVKMKEKGDIPEGYSVSREKKERFSLILESASTNQTSMYLCASSSGTRGGRSGFFGPGTRLTVL.

This chain uses TRBV6-5 with TRBJ1-1; the D gene is possibly TRBD1 (6 bases). In germline, CDR1 is MNHEY, CDR2 SVGAGI. The CDR3 extends over 14 amino acids. V lost 6 bases and J lost 1, with 12 bases in between. Here the CDR3 reads CASRPIRGNTEAFF. For the CDR3, the DNA is TGTGCCAGCAGGCCGATCAGGGGGAACACTGAAGCTTTCTTT.

The CDR3: CASSLSRGNTEAFF. The DNA for the CDR3 is TGTGCCAGCAGTTTATCGCGGGGGAACACTGAAGCTTTCTTT. The V gene is TRBV27, the J gene TRBJ1-1; D not resolved. The germline V gene has CDR1 MNHEY and CDR2 SMNVEV (reference sequence). V gave up 0 bases and J gave up 1 base, with 6 bases separating them. The CDR3 loop spans 14 amino acids.

The rearrangement uses TRBV6-6 and TRBJ1-2; perhaps TRBD1 as D (6 bases). Trimming removed 5 bases from V and 4 bases from J, with 14 bases in between. The germline V gene has CDR1 MNHNY and CDR2 SVGAGI (reference sequence). The CDR3 consists of 14 residues. The CDR3, as DNA: TGTGCCAGCAGTCCCACGGGGGGCACCTATGGCTACACCTTC. Its protein is CASSPTGGTYGYTF.

The V call is TRBV5-1, the J call TRBJ2-3, with D unresolved. Germline CDR1 is SGHRS and CDR2 is YFSETQ. V lost 0 bases and J 4 bases, leaving 6 bases between the germline ends. This CDR3 region has 13 residues. The CDR3 DNA reads TGCGCCAGCAGCTTGGGGGCCCCAGATACGCAGTATTTT. Residues: CASSLGAPDTQYF.

The chain joins TRBV27 to TRBJ2-3; 7 positions agree with TRBD1. J was trimmed by 6 bases and V by 2 bases; bases with no gene match: 2. The CDR3 extends over 13 amino acids. Germline V lookup: CDR1 MNHEY, CDR2 SMNVEV (reference sequence). Written as DNA, the CDR3 is TGTGCCAGCAGTTTACGGGACAGCGATACGCAGTATTTT. It codes for CASSLRDSDTQYF.

This clone was observed a handful of times. This chain connects TRBV7-2 to TRBJ2-3; 7 positions match TRBD1. The germline V gene encodes CDR1 SGHTA and CDR2 FQGNSA. This CDR3 has 14 amino acids. J lost 3 bases, V lost 5 bases, and 5 bases had no gene match. The CDR3 region has the DNA TGTGCCAGCAGCACCGCGACAGGGACAGATACGCAGTATTTT. Protein sequence: CASSTATGTDTQYF.

V gene TRBV10-2 combines with J gene TRBJ2-1, with 13 bases that match TRBD2. The CDR3 sequence is 17 residues long. Germline CDR1 and CDR2: WSHSY and SAAADI. The V and J ends lost 6 bases and 0 bases, in that order; junction bases with no gene match: 5. DNA of the CDR3: TGCGCCAGCAGCGGGGGACTAGCGGGGCTCTCCTACAATGAGCAGTTCTTC. Encoded protein: CASSGGLAGLSYNEQFF.

This chain connects TRBV2 to TRBJ2-1; 16 positions agree with TRBD2. The CDR3 loop spans 15 amino acids. Germline CDR1 reads SNHLY; CDR2 reads FYNNEI. J was trimmed by 15 bases and V by 2 bases; bases with no gene match: 7. In DNA, the CDR3 is TGTGCCAGCAGTGAATGGGGACTAGCGGGGGGGCCCTTGTTCTTC. Residues: CASSEWGLAGGPLFF. Full variable domain (rest looked up from reference TRBV2 and TRBJ2-1): EPEVTQTPSHQVTQMGQEVILRCVPISNHLYFYWYRQILGQKVEFLVSFYNNEISEKSEIFDDQFSVERPDGSNFTLKIRSTKLEDSAMYFCASSEWGLAGGPLFFGPGTRLTVL.

CDR3 nucleotide sequence: TGTGCCAGCAGGGATTTGGACAGGGACAGGGACTATGGCTACACCTTC. Translating it yields CASRDLDRDRDYGYTF. V is TRBV5-4 and J is TRBJ1-2; 9 bases align to TRBD1. CDR1 and CDR2 from the germline V gene are SGHNT and YYREEE (reference sequence). The CDR3 extends over 16 amino acids. The junction had 11 bases not matched to a gene; V was cut back by 5 bases and J by 3 bases.

The chain combines TRBV6-1 with TRBJ2-7; D is undetermined. Germline values: CDR1 MNHNS, CDR2 SASEGT. The V gene lost 1 base and the J gene lost 3 bases, with 10 bases spanning the gap. This CDR3 is 14 amino acids long. The CDR3 here is CASSEVPGGYEQYF. The CDR3 DNA is TGTGCCAGCAGTGAAGTGCCAGGTGGCTACGAGCAGTACTTC.

The rearrangement joins TRBV6-6 to TRBJ2-1; 8 nucleotides align to TRBD1. The CDR3 totals 15 residues. The V segment lost 6 bases and the J segment 8 bases; nucleotides outside the gene matches: 12. Germline-derived CDR1 and CDR2 are MNHNY and SVGAGI (reference sequence). CDR3 in amino acids: CASRESGQGLDEQFF. CDR3 DNA sequence: TGTGCCAGCAGAGAGTCTGGACAGGGCTTGGATGAGCAGTTCTTC.

The chain couples TRBV7-8 to TRBJ2-1; 7 bases are shared with TRBD1. Unmatched junction bases numbered 10, after V lost 4 bases and J lost 4 bases. CDR1 SGHVS and CDR2 FQNEAQ come from the germline V gene. The CDR3 runs to 16 residues. The CDR3 reads CASSSPIGGQYNEQFF. In nucleotides, the CDR3 is TGTGCCAGCAGCTCCCCGATAGGGGGCCAATACAATGAGCAGTTCTTC.

The chain recombines TRBV2 with TRBJ2-1, with TRBD1 matching over 8 bases. This CDR3 is 13 amino acids long. Germline trimming cut 4 bases from V and 7 bases from J; bases unmatched to any gene: 3. CDR1 is SNHLY, CDR2 FYNNEI, per germline. The CDR3 sequence: CASSGTGINEQFF. The CDR3 DNA reads TGTGCCAGCAGTGGGACAGGGATAAATGAGCAGTTCTTC.

The chain employs TRBV14 and TRBJ2-7; TRBD1 aligns across 12 bases. CDR1 is SGHDN and CDR2 is FVKESK in the germline V gene. The CDR3 length is 18 residues. J lost 0 bases, V lost 4 bases, and 10 bases had no gene match. CDR3 sequence reads: CASSRGQGASMYSYEQYF. The CDR3 coding sequence is TGTGCCAGCAGCCGGGGACAGGGGGCGAGTATGTACTCCTACGAGCAGTACTTC.

The chain combines TRBV11-3 with TRBJ2-7, with 10 bases matching TRBD2. The CDR3 is 15 residues long. V gave up 1 base and J gave up 5 bases; unmatched junction bases: 5. The germline V gene encodes CDR1 SGHNT and CDR2 YENEEA. The CDR3 DNA sequence: TGTGCCAGCAGCTTAGGAGGGACTAGCGTCGACGAGCAGTACTTC. This codes for CASSLGGTSVDEQYF.

This sequence joins TRBV5-4 and TRBJ1-2, with TRBD1 matching over 9 bases. This CDR3 region has 16 residues. CDR1 and CDR2 from the germline V gene are SGHNT and YYREEE (reference sequence). The V and J ends lost 4 bases and 4 bases, in that order; junction bases with no gene match: 11. The CDR3 nucleotides read TGTGCCAGCAGCACCATACAGGGGGCGCATGGCTATGGCTACACCTTC. This gives the protein CASSTIQGAHGYGYTF.

This chain joins TRBV28 and TRBJ2-7, with a possible D match to TRBD1 (8 bases). V lost 6 bases to trimming and J lost 6 bases, with 21 bases between them. The CDR3 has 15 residues. Germline CDR1 reads MDHEN; CDR2 reads SYDVKM. For the CDR3, the DNA is TGTGCCAGCAGCCACTACAGGGGGGGCCACGGCGAGCAGTACTTC. The encoded protein is CASSHYRGGHGEQYF.

This clone was detected only once. J is TRBJ2-5 and V is TRBV5-4; D may be TRBD1 (6 bases). The J call is doubtful: the DNA matches TRBJ2-7 better. Germline loops: CDR1 SGHNT, CDR2 YYREEE (reference sequence). The length of the CDR3 is 14 residues. DNA of the CDR3: TGTGCCAGCAGCGTCAATACAGGGCTCTACGAGCAGTACTTC. Amino acid sequence: CASSVNTGLYEQYF.

This clone occurred once. V and J are TRBV2 and TRBJ2-1, with a tentative D call TRBD1 (6 bases). Germline V lookup: CDR1 SNHLY, CDR2 FYNNEI. V was pared by 6 bases and J by 7 bases, with 13 bases between. The CDR3 totals 13 residues. CDR3 sequence (DNA): TGTGCCAGCAGGGGGACACTAGGAAATGAGCAGTTCTTC. Translated, it gives CASRGTLGNEQFF.

The chain joins TRBV27 to TRBJ2-1; 8 bases fit TRBD2. Germline V lookup: CDR1 MNHEY, CDR2 SMNVEV (reference sequence). V lost 6 bases and J lost 9; bases outside the gene matches: 7. The CDR3 covers 13 residues. The CDR3 is CASRTGGRREQFF. CDR3 DNA sequence: TGTGCCAGCAGGACGGGAGGGCGACGTGAGCAGTTCTTC.

This clone was detected only once. This CDR3 is CASSSDRLNTEAFF. The DNA of the CDR3 is TGCGCCAGCAGCTCGGACAGACTGAACACTGAAGCTTTCTTT. The chain carries TRBV5-1 and TRBJ1-1; D might be TRBD1 (6 bases). Germline values: CDR1 SGHRS, CDR2 YFSETQ. The CDR3 has 14 amino acids. Trimming stripped 3 bases from V and 0 bases from J, with 9 bases between.